Each of the 19 T cell receptor beta chains below was sequenced from the same sample in a study of long-term antiretroviral therapy in people with HIV. The immunoSEQ assay was v3.0, run at survey level. The protocol was immunoSEQ multiplex PCR, while the TCRdb copy is restricted to in-frame clones and leaves out a portion. The sample has about 27,000 clones, 75% to 90% seen once; the top ten hold approximately 9%. Here the sequenced sample was unsorted PBMCs, taken 2.3 years after starting antiretroviral therapy. The receptors shown here come from a man aged 40-49 years with HIV.

The V call is TRBV2, the J call TRBJ2-2; 8 nucleotides align to TRBD1. Germline CDR1 reads SNHLY; CDR2 reads FYNNEI. The CDR3 extends over 16 amino acids. V dropped 3 bases and J dropped 3; count of bases not matched to a gene: 6. The CDR3 here is CASSDSDRGYTGELFF. CDR3 DNA: TGTGCCAGCAGTGACAGTGACAGGGGATACACCGGGGAGCTGTTTTTT.

This clone was counted only a few times. The J gene is TRBJ2-7, the V gene TRBV9, with TRBD2 matching over 9 bases. CDR3 length: 16 residues. V shed 0 bases and J 3 bases; nucleotides not matched to a gene: 7. Germline V gene data show CDR1 as SGDLS and CDR2 as YYNGEE. CDR3 in amino acids: CASSVGAGGGLYEQYF. For the CDR3, the DNA is TGTGCCAGCAGCGTAGGGGCGGGAGGGGGACTCTACGAGCAGTACTTC.

The V gene is TRBV13, the J gene TRBJ2-7, with TRBD1 as a possible D gene (7 bases). Between the trimmed V and J ends, which lost 4 bases and 6 bases, there was a span of 19 bases. The length of the CDR3 is 15 residues. From germline, CDR1 is PRHDT and CDR2 FYEKMQ (reference sequence). This chain's CDR3 is CASSSRQGVTSEQYF. Here the CDR3 DNA reads TGTGCCAGCAGCTCTCGACAGGGAGTGACTAGCGAGCAGTACTTC.

The rearrangement uses TRBV5-1 and TRBJ2-2; possible D gene TRBD1, 5 bases. Trimming took 1 base from V and 4 from J, leaving 20 bases between them. The CDR3 has 18 amino acids. CDR1 and CDR2 (germline): SGHRS, YFSETQ. CDR3 residues: CASSLFQGNTMGTGELFF. CDR3 DNA: TGCGCCAGCAGCTTGTTTCAGGGAAACACCATGGGCACCGGGGAGCTGTTTTTT.

This chain joins TRBV10-3 and TRBJ2-1; TRBD1 aligns across 10 bases. The V gene end was trimmed by 10 bases and the J gene end by 8 bases; junction bases not matched to a gene: 11. This CDR3 has 14 residues. In germline, CDR1 is ENHRY, CDR2 SYGVKD. As DNA, the CDR3 is TGTGCCACGACAGGGGGCGACAATATCGATGAGCAGTTCTTC. It is translated as CATTGGDNIDEQFF.

This clone appeared once. The V call is TRBV6-1, the J call TRBJ1-1; D possibly corresponds to TRBD1 (5 bases). Trimming left V 3 bases short and J 0 bases short, with 17 bases between. Germline assignment: CDR1 MNHNS and CDR2 SASEGT. The CDR3 length is 17 residues. As DNA, the CDR3 is TGTGCCAGCAGTGAGAGGGACCGCGGCCCCATGAACACTGAAGCTTTCTTT. Translated, it gives CASSERDRGPMNTEAFF.

DNA for the CDR3: TGTGCCAGCAGTTACCGGGCTAGCGGGAGATACAATGAGCAGTTCTTC. It specifies CASSYRASGRYNEQFF. The chain recombines TRBV6-5 with TRBJ2-1, with 10 bases aligning to TRBD2. Losses at the gene ends were 2 bases for V and 4 bases for J; bases not matched to a gene: 5. The germline gives CDR1 MNHEY, CDR2 SVGAGI. The CDR3 contains 16 residues.

DNA for the CDR3: TGTGCCTGCGACCTAGCGACGGAAGGGAATACGCAGTATTTT. The encoded protein is CACDLATEGNTQYF. This rearrangement joins TRBV30 to TRBJ2-3; tentative D call: TRBD2 (6 bases). Trimming removed 6 bases at V and 7 bases at J, with 20 bases between. CDR1 is GTSNPN and CDR2 is SVGIG in the germline V gene (reference sequence). The CDR3 is made up of 14 amino acids.

The genes are TRBV29-1 and TRBJ2-1, with 12 bases identical to TRBD2. The CDR3 runs to 13 residues. Germline V lookup: CDR1 SQVTM, CDR2 ANQGSEA. V was clipped by 1 base and J by 16 bases; unmatched bases: 8. The CDR3 nucleotides are TGCAGCGTTGAAGGTGGACTAGCGGGGAGCGTTTTCTTC. Translation: CSVEGGLAGSVFF.

This clone occurred a few times. The J gene is TRBJ2-7, the V gene TRBV5-1; 8 bases fit TRBD2. V dropped 4 bases and J dropped 7; count of bases not matched to a gene: 13. The germline gives CDR1 SGHRS, CDR2 YFSETQ. The CDR3 extends over 15 amino acids. CDR3 amino acids: CASSLLLGERGEQYF. Written as DNA, the CDR3 is TGCGCCAGCAGCCTCCTACTCGGAGAGCGGGGGGAGCAGTACTTC.

The chain uses TRBV2 and TRBJ2-1; 9 bases match TRBD1. The junction had 3 bases not matched to a gene; V was cut back by 6 bases and J by 0 bases. Germline V gives CDR1 SNHLY, CDR2 FYNNEI. This CDR3 region has 15 residues. The CDR3 bases are TGTGCCAGCAGGGGACAGGGAAGCTCCTACAATGAGCAGTTCTTC. It specifies CASRGQGSSYNEQFF.

The gene calls are TRBV11-1 and TRBJ2-2; D is unclear. The CDR3 loop spans 13 amino acids. In germline, CDR1 is SGHAT, CDR2 FQDESV (reference sequence). V was clipped by 2 bases and J by 10 bases, with 11 bases between them. The CDR3 loop is CASSLFYSEELFF. For the CDR3, the DNA is TGTGCCAGCAGCTTATTCTATTCGGAGGAGCTGTTTTTT.

The chain joins TRBV29-1 to TRBJ2-5; TRBD1 agrees at 9 bases. In germline, CDR1 is SQVTM, CDR2 ANQGSEA. The J segment lost 2 bases and the V segment lost 5 bases, leaving 3 bases of the junction unmatched. This CDR3 comprises 13 residues. CDR3 sequence reads: CSVHRGLQETQYF. The CDR3 DNA reads as TGCAGCGTTCACAGGGGGCTTCAAGAGACCCAGTACTTC.

This rearrangement joins TRBV4-2 to TRBJ2-3; D could derive from TRBD1 or TRBD2 (5 bases each). Germline V gene sequence: CDR1 LGHNA, CDR2 YNFKEQ. The CDR3 has 14 residues. V was trimmed by 1 base and J by 4 bases, leaving 9 bases between them. CDR3 bases: TGTGCCAGCAGCCAAGTCGGGGCCCCAGATACGCAGTATTTT. This encodes CASSQVGAPDTQYF.

The chain uses TRBV7-2 and TRBJ2-3; unclear D gene. V was cut by 5 bases and J by 6 bases, with 12 bases left in between. Germline V gene lookup returns CDR1 SGHTA and CDR2 FQGNSA. The CDR3 sequence is 13 residues long. CDR3 coding DNA: TGTGCCAGCAGCGGCCCTAGGCGGGATACGCAGTATTTT. Protein sequence: CASSGPRRDTQYF.

The V call is TRBV2, the J call TRBJ1-1; 8 bases agree with TRBD1. The CDR3 totals 13 residues. The V segment lost 5 bases and the J segment 6 bases; nucleotides outside the gene matches: 5. Germline V CDR1 and CDR2: SNHLY, FYNNEI. CDR3: CASSWTGPAEAFF. CDR3 coding DNA: TGTGCCAGCAGTTGGACAGGGCCGGCTGAAGCTTTCTTT. The whole variable domain, filled in from reference TRBV2 and TRBJ1-1, reads EPEVTQTPSHQVTQMGQEVILRCVPISNHLYFYWYRQILGQKVEFLVSFYNNEISEKSEIFDDQFSVERPDGSNFTLKIRSTKLEDSAMYFCASSWTGPAEAFFGQGTRLTVV.

The table lists this clone with a count of one. This chain connects TRBV28 to TRBJ2-1; the match to TRBD2 covers 8 bases. V gave up 4 bases and J gave up 2 bases; unmatched junction bases: 10. CDR3 length equals 17 residues. Per germline, CDR1 MDHEN and CDR2 SYDVKM. CDR3 sequence (DNA): TGTGCCAGCAGTTCGCCCTGGAGCGGGGGACCCTACAATGAGCAGTTCTTC. Translated, it gives CASSSPWSGGPYNEQFF. Supplemented by reference TRBV28 and TRBJ2-1, the full variable domain reads DVKVTQSSRYLVKRTGEKVFLECVQDMDHENMFWYRQDPGLGLRLIYFSYDVKMKEKGDIPEGYSVSREKKERFSLILESASTNQTSMYLCASSSPWSGGPYNEQFFGPGTRLTVL.

This chain connects TRBV4-1 to TRBJ1-3, with D unresolved. V lost 0 bases to trimming and J lost 3 bases, with 21 bases between them. From germline, CDR1 is MGHRA and CDR2 YSYEKL. The CDR3 runs to 19 residues. The CDR3 is CASSQDGRGVALGGNTIYF. The CDR3 DNA reads TGCGCCAGCAGCCAAGATGGAAGAGGCGTCGCCCTCGGTGGAAACACCATATATTTT.

The chain joins TRBV7-8 to TRBJ2-3, with TRBD2 matching over 7 bases. The CDR3 is 14 residues long. V lost 1 base, J lost 5 bases, and 3 bases stayed unmatched. Looked up from germline, CDR1 is SGHVS and CDR2 is FQNEAQ. The CDR3 bases are TGTGCCAGCAGCTTAGGTGGGGGGGAAGATACGCAGTATTTT. Translated, it gives CASSLGGGEDTQYF. The complete variable domain, with remaining parts taken from reference TRBV7-8 and TRBJ2-3, reads GAGVSQSPRYKVAKRGQDVALRCDPISGHVSLFWYQQALGQGPEFLTYFQNEAQLDKSGLPSDRFFAERPEGSVSTLKIQRTQQEDSAVYLCASSLGGGEDTQYFGPGTRLTVL.